This paragraph covers one TCR beta chain sequence. Its specificity is unknown. The data were obtained in a study of cytomegalovirus exposure and HLA in healthy donors. Looked up from germline, CDR1 is SGHRS and CDR2 is YFSETQ. V gave up 2 bases and J gave up 4 bases; unmatched junction bases: 6. The CDR3 extends over 15 amino acids. PCR employed 60 Vbeta and 13 Jbeta primers. The assay was immunoSEQ multiplex PCR, and TCRdb's table has in-frame clones only and misses some. The sample consists of around 180,000 clones, almost 85% of them appearing once. Broader study findings: With further analysis later on, most CMV-associated TCR beta chains appeared HLA-restricted. Analyses of presence and absence presupposed an approximately uniform sequencing depth across donors.

The sequencing input was PBMCs. The sequence was collected from a woman aged 45-65 years in good health and CMV-seronegative. V gene TRBV5-1 combines with J gene TRBJ1-3; 7 positions match TRBD1. CDR3 sequence: CASSFAGGDGNTIYF. CDR3 in DNA: TGCGCCAGCAGCTTTGCAGGGGGTGACGGAAACACCATATATTTT. The full variable domain, its missing parts supplied by reference TRBV5-1 and TRBJ1-3, is KAGVTQTPRYLIKTRGQQVTLSCSPISGHRSVSWYQQTPGQGLQFLFEYFSETQRNKGNFPGRFSGRQFSNSRSEMNVSTLELGDSALYLCASSFAGGDGNTIYFGEGSWLTVV.